This paragraph covers one T cell receptor delta chain sequence. This likely came from a read error, as a far larger clone is one base away. Distinct nucleotide sequences in the sample also encode this CDR3. Germline V gives CDR1 TSWWSYY, CDR2 QGS. V was pared by 1 base and J by 0 bases, with 21 bases between. This CDR3 is 19 amino acids long. The record originates from a study of gamma-delta T cells after stem cell transplantation. TCRdb reapplied CATT to the RT-PCR reads. The table shows approximately 2,500 delta-chain clones, with roughly 3% occurring only once. The V call is TRDV1, the J call TRDJ1; D is possibly TRDD3 (6 bases). The TCR originated in a human donor. It is not recorded whose cells these are; they may come from a transplant donor. The sample comprised gamma-delta T cells. The CDR3 DNA reads as TGTGCTCTTGGGGAACCTCCTATTTTACTGGGAGTGTACACCGATAAACTCATCTTT. Its protein is CALGEPPILLGVYTDKLIF.